This TCR beta chain was identified during a study of radiotherapy plus CTLA-4 blockade in lung cancer. Study-wide background: Objective responses were seen in around a sixth of patients, disease control in 31%.

V shed 0 bases and J shed 9 bases, with 9 bases lying between them. Germline V gene lookup returns CDR1 LNHDA and CDR2 SQIVND (reference sequence). This CDR3 has 13 amino acids. The repertoire was sequenced with immunoSEQ multiplex PCR; TCRdb's copy has only in-frame clones and lacks some. The sample contains 30,000 to 50,000 clones, 60% to 80% of which appear only once. Overall study findings and caveats: Subsequent to radiotherapy plus ipilimumab, tumor-derived TCR clones underwent expansion in blood.

As regards this clone: Its target is unknown.

The source was peripheral blood, collected from a patient treated with radiotherapy plus ipilimumab. The sequence was obtained from a human donor with non-small cell lung cancer that progressed on radiotherapy plus ipilimumab. J is TRBJ2-1 and V is TRBV19, with a tentative D call TRBD2 (6 bases). The CDR3 reads CASSIDRGIEQFF. The CDR3 DNA reads as TGTGCCAGTAGTATAGATCGGGGGATTGAGCAGTTCTTC.